The 26 T cell receptor beta chains below were found in one sample sequenced in a study of T cell changes during pregnancy in multiple sclerosis. Sequencing used immunoSEQ multiplex PCR; TCRdb keeps in-frame clones, though not all of them. The repertoire holds roughly 93,000 clones, with 75% to 95% as singletons. Here the sequenced sample was peripheral blood, taken in the first trimester of pregnancy. The receptors here all came from a female donor in good health, enrolled as a control in a pregnancy study.

The CDR3 sequence is CASSPTGGRDTQYF. CDR3 coding DNA: TGCGCCAGCAGCCCCACAGGGGGGCGAGATACGCAGTATTTT. The chain combines TRBV5-1 with TRBJ2-3; TRBD1 agrees at 8 bases. The CDR3 is made up of 14 amino acids. Germline V gene data show CDR1 as SGHRS and CDR2 as YFSETQ. The J segment lost 5 bases and the V segment lost 4 bases, leaving 6 bases of the junction unmatched.

The chain is built from TRBV7-8 and TRBJ1-1, with a weak D call TRBD1 (6 bases). The CDR3 spans 17 residues. V lost 5 bases to trimming and J lost 0 bases, with 19 bases between them. Germline CDR1 and CDR2: SGHVS and FQNEAQ. CDR3 nucleotides: TGTGCCAGCAGCCGGGATCCCTGGGGGGGCATGAACACTGAAGCTTTCTTT. Its translation: CASSRDPWGGMNTEAFF.

The V and J genes are TRBV6-1 and TRBJ1-6, with TRBD1 identical over 8 bases. Unmatched junction bases numbered 11, after V lost 4 bases and J lost 9 bases. The CDR3 is 16 amino acids. Per germline, CDR1 MNHNS and CDR2 SASEGT. The CDR3 DNA is TGTGCCAGCAGTGTACAGGGGGAGGGTAGTCTTTCACCCCTCCACTTT. This sequence encodes CASSVQGEGSLSPLHF.

The rearrangement links TRBV2 to TRBJ2-3, with D unresolved. With 8 bases removed from V and 1 base from J, the gap between germline ends came to 10 bases. Germline assignment: CDR1 SNHLY and CDR2 FYNNEI. This CDR3 contains 13 residues. This chain's CDR3 is CASQSRGTDTQYF. The CDR3 DNA reads as TGTGCCAGCCAGTCACGGGGCACAGATACGCAGTATTTT.

V usage is TRBV2 and J usage is TRBJ2-2; 7 bases fit TRBD1. Germline CDR1 SNHLY, CDR2 FYNNEI. The CDR3 loop spans 16 amino acids. Trimming took 6 bases from V and 4 from J; bases not matched to a gene: 11. CDR3 DNA sequence: TGTGCCAGCAGACCTGACAGGGTACGGGTCACCGGGGAGCTGTTTTTT. This sequence encodes CASRPDRVRVTGELFF. The whole variable domain, filled in from reference TRBV2 and TRBJ2-2, reads EPEVTQTPSHQVTQMGQEVILRCVPISNHLYFYWYRQILGQKVEFLVSFYNNEISEKSEIFDDQFSVERPDGSNFTLKIRSTKLEDSAMYFCASRPDRVRVTGELFFGEGSRLTVL.

This rearrangement joins TRBV4-2 to TRBJ1-1, with a possible D match to TRBD1 (6 bases). The germline CDR1 and CDR2 sequences are LGHNA and YNFKEQ. The CDR3 loop spans 13 amino acids. Trimming shortened V by 0 bases and J by 11 bases, and 13 bases separated the two germline ends. The CDR3 region has the DNA TGTGCCAGCAGCCAAGATCTGGGGGGGGCTGCTTTCTTT. It encodes CASSQDLGGAAFF.

V usage is TRBV14 and J usage is TRBJ1-2; D uncertain. The CDR3 covers 14 residues. The V end was cut by 5 bases, the J end by 5 bases, with 15 bases between. Looked up from germline, CDR1 is SGHDN and CDR2 is FVKESK. The CDR3 DNA follows: TGTGCCAGCAGCTTAAGCGGGTACACTTATGGCTACACCTTC. Amino acids: CASSLSGYTYGYTF.

The chain carries TRBV4-1 and TRBJ2-1; TRBD2 matches at 11 bases. The germline gives CDR1 MGHRA, CDR2 YSYEKL. V shed 1 base, J shed 1 base, and the junction held 3 bases outside the gene matches. CDR3 length equals 17 residues. The chain's CDR3 is CASSQAPSGGSYNEQFF. CDR3 bases: TGCGCCAGCAGCCAAGCCCCTAGCGGGGGGTCCTACAATGAGCAGTTCTTC.

The rearrangement joins TRBV7-9 to TRBJ2-2, with D possibly being TRBD1 (6 bases). The V end was cut by 3 bases, the J end by 5 bases, with 13 bases between. The CDR3 loop spans 15 amino acids. The germline CDR1 and CDR2 sequences are SEHNR and FQNEAQ (reference sequence). The CDR3 coding sequence is TGTGCCAGCAGCTTCAGTCCTAGGGGGACCGGGGAGCTGTTTTTT. Encoded protein: CASSFSPRGTGELFF.

The J gene is TRBJ1-2, the V gene TRBV18; TRBD1 agrees at 7 bases. V shed 5 bases, J shed 10 bases, and the junction held 7 bases outside the gene matches. Germline CDR1 KGHSH, CDR2 LQKENI. This CDR3 is 12 amino acids long. In nucleotides, the CDR3 is TGTGCCAGCTCAACCGGGACAGCCTACTACACCTTC. Amino acid sequence: CASSTGTAYYTF.

The rearrangement joins TRBV6-5 to TRBJ2-1; possibly TRBD1 for D (6 bases). Germline V CDR1 and CDR2: MNHEY, SVGAGI. This CDR3 comprises 13 residues. The germline V and J ends were trimmed by 5 bases and 6 bases, with 11 bases remaining between them. In DNA, the CDR3 is TGTGCCAGCAGTAGACAGGCCCGCAATGAGCAGTTCTTC. Translating it yields CASSRQARNEQFF.

The chain carries TRBV29-1 and TRBJ2-5; D call uncertain. V lost 0 bases, J lost 7 bases, and 9 bases lay in between. There are 12 residues in the CDR3. Germline V gene data show CDR1 as SQVTM and CDR2 as ANQGSEA. The CDR3 is CSVEEQSRTQYF. CDR3 in DNA: TGCAGCGTTGAAGAACAGTCGCGGACCCAGTACTTC.

This chain uses TRBV19 with TRBJ2-4, with TRBD1 identical over 9 bases. The CDR3 spans 15 residues. CDR1 is LNHDA and CDR2 is SQIVND in the germline V gene (reference sequence). V dropped 5 bases and J dropped 8; count of bases not matched to a gene: 10. CDR3 nucleotide sequence: TGTGCCAGTAGTTTTCGACCGGGACAGGGCCACATTCAGTACTTC. Translated, it gives CASSFRPGQGHIQYF.

V gene TRBV28 combines with J gene TRBJ2-1, with D perhaps matching TRBD2 (6 bases). V was trimmed by 3 bases and J by 7 bases, leaving 10 bases between them. CDR1 is MDHEN and CDR2 is SYDVKM in the germline V gene. The CDR3 length is 13 residues. The CDR3 bases are TGTGCCAGCAGTTTCGGGAGCATGAATGAGCAGTTCTTC. It encodes CASSFGSMNEQFF.

This sequence joins TRBV5-1 and TRBJ1-1; 8 bases align to TRBD1. Germline V gene data show CDR1 as SGHRS and CDR2 as YFSETQ. V was pared by 4 bases and J by 5 bases, with 10 bases of the junction left unmatched. This CDR3 is built from 15 residues. The CDR3 DNA sequence: TGCGCCAGCAGCCTCGGACAGGGAGGGAGTACTGAAGCTTTCTTT. This translates into CASSLGQGGSTEAFF.

V is TRBV6-1 and J is TRBJ2-3; 8 nucleotides align to TRBD1. Germline loops: CDR1 MNHNS, CDR2 SASEGT. The CDR3 is 13 amino acids. V lost 6 bases and J lost 5; bases outside the gene matches: 4. CDR3 region: CASRDRAVDTQYF. The CDR3 DNA follows: TGTGCCAGCAGGGACAGGGCGGTAGATACGCAGTATTTT.

V gene TRBV7-9 combines with J gene TRBJ1-1; TRBD1 agrees at 7 bases. With 5 bases clipped from V and 0 bases from J, the junction kept 6 bases outside the gene matches. From germline, CDR1 is SEHNR and CDR2 FQNEAQ (reference sequence). CDR3 length: 15 amino acids. CDR3 residues: CASSRSTGMNTEAFF. In DNA form, the CDR3 reads TGTGCCAGCAGCCGTTCGACAGGGATGAACACTGAAGCTTTCTTT.

This CDR3 is CASSVETGGSYEQYF. The CDR3 region has the DNA TGTGCCAGCAGCGTAGAGACAGGGGGCTCCTACGAGCAGTACTTC. V is TRBV9 and J is TRBJ2-7; 9 bases map to TRBD1. J lost 0 bases, V lost 0 bases, and 1 base had no gene match. CDR1 is SGDLS, CDR2 YYNGEE, per germline. This CDR3 has 15 amino acids.

The chain is built from TRBV7-9 and TRBJ1-1; weak D call: TRBD1 (6 bases). V gave up 5 bases and J gave up 3 bases, with 16 bases separating them. CDR3 length: 15 amino acids. Germline CDR1 reads SEHNR; CDR2 reads FQNEAQ (reference sequence). The CDR3 sequence: CASSTSMGADTEAFF. CDR3 nucleotide sequence: TGTGCCAGCAGCACCTCAATGGGGGCGGACACTGAAGCTTTCTTT. Full variable domain (remainder filled in from reference TRBV7-9 and TRBJ1-1): DTGVSQNPRHKITKRGQNVTFRCDPISEHNRLYWYRQTLGQGPEFLTYFQNEAQLEKSRLLSDRFSAERPKGSFSTLEIQRTEQGDSAMYLCASSTSMGADTEAFFGQGTRLTVV.

This clone was seen a single time. V usage is TRBV10-3 and J usage is TRBJ1-5, with D perhaps matching TRBD1 (6 bases). The V gene lost 5 bases and the J gene lost 2 bases, with 10 bases spanning the gap. This CDR3 comprises 14 residues. Germline CDR1 reads ENHRY; CDR2 reads SYGVKD. CDR3 sequence: CAISRGGGNQPQHF. The CDR3 coding sequence is TGTGCCATCAGTAGAGGGGGGGGCAATCAGCCCCAGCATTTT.

This rearrangement joins TRBV5-5 to TRBJ1-2; D is ambiguous. The V end lost 4 bases, the J end lost 5 bases, and 12 bases lay between the germline ends. Germline CDR1 reads SGHKS; CDR2 reads YYEKEE (reference sequence). The CDR3 contains 13 residues. This chain's CDR3 is CASSPLDGYGYTF. The CDR3 nucleotides read TGTGCCAGCAGCCCTTTAGACGGGTATGGCTACACCTTC.

This sequence joins TRBV6-1 and TRBJ2-3; possible D gene TRBD2, 7 bases. The CDR3 is 14 amino acids. V lost 8 bases and J lost 6, with 18 bases in between. Germline V lookup: CDR1 MNHNS, CDR2 SASEGT. The CDR3 sequence is CASEVGGGSDTQYF. CDR3 bases: TGTGCCAGCGAGGTAGGGGGGGGATCGGATACGCAGTATTTT.

This rearrangement joins TRBV7-2 to TRBJ2-1, with a weak D call TRBD2 (6 bases). Germline CDR1 SGHTA, CDR2 FQGNSA. V was clipped by 5 bases and J by 1 base, with 9 bases between them. The CDR3 spans 14 residues. CDR3 DNA sequence: TGTGCCAGCAGCGGTGGGGGGTCCTACAATGAGCAGTTCTTC. Encoded protein: CASSGGGSYNEQFF.

The rearrangement links TRBV7-2 to TRBJ1-3; weak D call: TRBD1 (5 bases). V was cut by 5 bases and J by 7 bases, with 18 bases left in between. The CDR3 has 15 residues. CDR1 is SGHTA and CDR2 is FQGNSA in the germline V gene. The CDR3 sequence: CASSVGGSLGNTIYF. In nucleotides, the CDR3 is TGTGCCAGCAGCGTGGGGGGGAGTCTAGGGAACACCATATATTTT.

The V gene is TRBV28, the J gene TRBJ2-7; D perhaps matches TRBD2 (6 bases). Deletions cut 10 bases from V and 13 bases from J, with 17 bases between. The CDR3 is 10 residues long. Germline CDR1 reads MDHEN; CDR2 reads SYDVKM. The CDR3 loop reads CATKRGVSYF. The CDR3 DNA reads as TGTGCCACCAAACGCGGGGTCTCCTACTTC.

V is TRBV7-3 and J is TRBJ2-7, with D possibly matching TRBD2 (6 bases). The CDR3 runs to 14 residues. The germline V gene encodes CDR1 SGHTA and CDR2 FQGTGA. With 1 base removed from V and 6 bases from J, the gap between germline ends came to 13 bases. The CDR3 DNA reads as TGTGCCAGCAGCTTAATCCCTATGGAGGGCGAGCAGTACTTC. It translates to CASSLIPMEGEQYF. The complete variable domain, with remaining parts taken from reference TRBV7-3 and TRBJ2-7, reads GAGVSQTPSNKVTEKGKYVELRCDPISGHTALYWYRQSLGQGPEFLIYFQGTGAADDSGLPNDRFFAVRPEGSVSTLKIQRTERGDSAVYLCASSLIPMEGEQYFGPGTRLTVT.